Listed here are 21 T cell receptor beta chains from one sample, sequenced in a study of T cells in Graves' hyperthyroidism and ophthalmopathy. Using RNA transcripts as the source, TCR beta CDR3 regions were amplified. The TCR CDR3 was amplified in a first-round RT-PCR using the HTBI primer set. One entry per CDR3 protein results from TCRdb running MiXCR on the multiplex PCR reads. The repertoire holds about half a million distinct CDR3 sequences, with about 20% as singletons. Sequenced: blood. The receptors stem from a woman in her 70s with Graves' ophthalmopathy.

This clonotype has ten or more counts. The CDR3 protein is CASSIHKQNEKLFF. CDR3 DNA sequence: TGTGCCAGCAGTATACACAAGCAGAATGAAAAACTGTTTTTT. V gene TRBV28 combines with J gene TRBJ1-4; D ambiguous. Per the germline V gene, CDR1 is MDHEN and CDR2 is SYDVKM. This CDR3 comprises 14 residues. V gave up 5 bases and J gave up 5 bases, with 12 bases separating them.

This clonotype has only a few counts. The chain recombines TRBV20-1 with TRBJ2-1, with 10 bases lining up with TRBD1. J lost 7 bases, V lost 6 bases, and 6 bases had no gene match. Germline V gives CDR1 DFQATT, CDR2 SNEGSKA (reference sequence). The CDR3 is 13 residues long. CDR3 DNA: TGCAGTGCAACGACAGGGGGCAGAAATGAGCAGTTCTTC. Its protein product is CSATTGGRNEQFF.

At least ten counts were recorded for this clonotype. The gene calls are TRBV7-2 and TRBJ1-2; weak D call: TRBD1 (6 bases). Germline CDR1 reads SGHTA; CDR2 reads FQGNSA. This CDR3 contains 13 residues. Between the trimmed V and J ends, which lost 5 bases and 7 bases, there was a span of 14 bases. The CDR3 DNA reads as TGTGCCAGCAGCCAAGTCAGGGGAGGTGGCTACACCTTC. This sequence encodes CASSQVRGGGYTF.

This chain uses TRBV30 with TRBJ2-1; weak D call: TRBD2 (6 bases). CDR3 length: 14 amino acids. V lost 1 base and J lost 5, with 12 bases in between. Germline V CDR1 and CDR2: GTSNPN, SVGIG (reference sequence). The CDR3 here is CAWSGGGNDNEQFF. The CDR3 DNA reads TGTGCCTGGAGTGGGGGCGGGAACGACAATGAGCAGTTCTTC. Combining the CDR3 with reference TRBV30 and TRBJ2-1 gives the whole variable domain SQTIHQWPATLVQPVGSPLSLECTVEGTSNPNLYWYRQAAGRGLQLLFYSVGIGQISSEVPQNLSASRPQDRQFILSSKKLLLSDSGFYLCAWSGGGNDNEQFFGPGTRLTVL.

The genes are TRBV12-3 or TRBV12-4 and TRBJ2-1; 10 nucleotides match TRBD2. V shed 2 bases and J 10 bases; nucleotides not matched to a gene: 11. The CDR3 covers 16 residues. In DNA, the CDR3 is TGTGCCAGCAGTTTAAGCGGGAGGGCCCTCGGAGGAGAGCAGTTCTTC. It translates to CASSLSGRALGGEQFF.

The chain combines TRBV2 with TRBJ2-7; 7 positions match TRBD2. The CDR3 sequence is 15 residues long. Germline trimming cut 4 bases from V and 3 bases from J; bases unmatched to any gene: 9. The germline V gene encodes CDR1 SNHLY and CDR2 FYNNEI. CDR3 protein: CASSGGLGDYYEQYF. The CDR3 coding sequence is TGTGCCAGCAGTGGGGGGTTGGGGGACTACTACGAGCAGTACTTC.

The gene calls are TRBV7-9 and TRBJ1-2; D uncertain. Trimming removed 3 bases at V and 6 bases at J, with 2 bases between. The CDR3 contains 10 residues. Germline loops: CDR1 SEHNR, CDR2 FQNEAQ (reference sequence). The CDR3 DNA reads TGTGCCAGCAGCTTTCATGGCTACACCTTC. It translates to CASSFHGYTF.

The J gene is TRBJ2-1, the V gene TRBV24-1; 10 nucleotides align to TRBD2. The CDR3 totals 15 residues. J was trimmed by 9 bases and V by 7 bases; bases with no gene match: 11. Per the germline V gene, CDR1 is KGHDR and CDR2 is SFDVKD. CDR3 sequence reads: CATSSTSGKKGEQFF. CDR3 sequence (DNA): TGTGCCACCAGCTCAACTAGCGGGAAAAAAGGTGAGCAGTTCTTC.

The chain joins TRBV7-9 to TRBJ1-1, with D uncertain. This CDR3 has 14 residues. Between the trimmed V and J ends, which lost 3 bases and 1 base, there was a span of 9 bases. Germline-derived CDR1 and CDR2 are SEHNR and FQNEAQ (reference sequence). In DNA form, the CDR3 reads TGTGCCAGCAGCTTTTCTTCAGGGAACACTGAAGCTTTCTTT. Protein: CASSFSSGNTEAFF.

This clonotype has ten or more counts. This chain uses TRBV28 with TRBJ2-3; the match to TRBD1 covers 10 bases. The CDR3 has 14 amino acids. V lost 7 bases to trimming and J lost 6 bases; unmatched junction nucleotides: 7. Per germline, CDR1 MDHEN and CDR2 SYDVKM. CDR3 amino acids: CASNPDRGFDTQYF. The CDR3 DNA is TGTGCCAGCAACCCGGACAGGGGGTTTGATACGCAGTATTTT. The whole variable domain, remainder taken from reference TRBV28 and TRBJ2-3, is DVKVTQSSRYLVKRTGEKVFLECVQDMDHENMFWYRQDPGLGLRLIYFSYDVKMKEKGDIPEGYSVSREKKERFSLILESASTNQTSMYLCASNPDRGFDTQYFGPGTRLTVL.

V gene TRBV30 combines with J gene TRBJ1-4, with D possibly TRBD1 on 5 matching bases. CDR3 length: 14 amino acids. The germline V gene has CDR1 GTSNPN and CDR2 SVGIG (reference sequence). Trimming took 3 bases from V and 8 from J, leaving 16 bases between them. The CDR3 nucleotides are TGTGCCTGGAGGTTGGTTGGGGGAGGAGAAAAACTGTTTTTT. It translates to CAWRLVGGGEKLFF.

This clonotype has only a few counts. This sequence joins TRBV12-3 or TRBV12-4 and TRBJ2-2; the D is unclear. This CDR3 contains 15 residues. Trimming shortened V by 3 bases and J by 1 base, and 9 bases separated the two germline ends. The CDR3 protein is CASSFSPQNTGELFF. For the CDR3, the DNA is TGTGCCAGCAGTTTCTCGCCGCAGAACACCGGGGAGCTGTTTTTT.

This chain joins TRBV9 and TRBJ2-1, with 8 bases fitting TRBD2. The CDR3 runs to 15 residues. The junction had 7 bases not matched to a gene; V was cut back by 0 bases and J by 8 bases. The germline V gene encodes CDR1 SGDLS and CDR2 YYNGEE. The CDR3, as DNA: TGTGCCAGCAGCGTAGCAGCGGGAGTCAACCATGAGCAGTTCTTC. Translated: CASSVAAGVNHEQFF. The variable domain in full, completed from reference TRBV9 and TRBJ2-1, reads DSGVTQTPKHLITATGQRVTLRCSPRSGDLSVYWYQQSLDQGLQFLIQYYNGEERAKGNILERFSAQQFPDLHSELNLSSLELGDSALYFCASSVAAGVNHEQFFGPGTRLTVL.

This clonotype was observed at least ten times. DNA for the CDR3: TGTGCCAGCAGTGAGACAGGGCTGAACACCGGGGAGCTGTTTTTT. It translates to CASSETGLNTGELFF. The chain links TRBV2 to TRBJ2-2; 7 nucleotides match TRBD1. Looked up from germline, CDR1 is SNHLY and CDR2 is FYNNEI. This CDR3 comprises 15 residues. Germline trimming cut 3 bases from V and 1 base from J; bases unmatched to any gene: 2.

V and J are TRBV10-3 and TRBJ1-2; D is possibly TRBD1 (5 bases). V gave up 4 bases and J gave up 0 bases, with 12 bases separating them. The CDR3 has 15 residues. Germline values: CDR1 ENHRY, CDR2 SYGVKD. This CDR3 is CAISGTPSANYGYTF. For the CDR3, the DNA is TGTGCCATCAGTGGGACACCTTCAGCTAACTATGGCTACACCTTC.

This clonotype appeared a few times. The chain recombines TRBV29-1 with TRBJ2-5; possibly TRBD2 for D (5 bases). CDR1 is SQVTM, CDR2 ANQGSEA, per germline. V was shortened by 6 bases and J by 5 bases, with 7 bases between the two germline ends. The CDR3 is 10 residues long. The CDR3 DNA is TGCAGCGTCCCGGGGGAGACCCAGTACTTC. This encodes CSVPGETQYF. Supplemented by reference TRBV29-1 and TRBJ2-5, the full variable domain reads SAVISQKPSRDICQRGTSLTIQCQVDSQVTMMFWYRQQPGQSLTLIATANQGSEATYESGFVIDKFPISRPNLTFSTLTVSNMSPEDSSIYLCSVPGETQYFGPGTRLLVL.

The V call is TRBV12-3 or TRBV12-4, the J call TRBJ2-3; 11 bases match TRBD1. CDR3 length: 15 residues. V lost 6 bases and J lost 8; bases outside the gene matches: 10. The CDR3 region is CASRPGTGGASTQYF. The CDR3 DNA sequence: TGTGCCAGCAGACCCGGGACAGGGGGTGCCTCTACGCAGTATTTT.

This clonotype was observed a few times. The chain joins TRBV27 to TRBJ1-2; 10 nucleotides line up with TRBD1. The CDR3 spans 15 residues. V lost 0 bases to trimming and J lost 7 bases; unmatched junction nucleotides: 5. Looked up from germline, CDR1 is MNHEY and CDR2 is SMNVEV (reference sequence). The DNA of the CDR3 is TGTGCCAGCAGTTTATCGAGACAGGGGGCGGGTGGCTACACCTTC. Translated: CASSLSRQGAGGYTF.

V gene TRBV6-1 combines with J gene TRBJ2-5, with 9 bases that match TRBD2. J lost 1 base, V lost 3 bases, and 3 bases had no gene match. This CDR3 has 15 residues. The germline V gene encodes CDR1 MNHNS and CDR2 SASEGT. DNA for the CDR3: TGTGCCAGCAGTGAGACTAGCGGAAGCCAAGAGACCCAGTACTTC. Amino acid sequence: CASSETSGSQETQYF.

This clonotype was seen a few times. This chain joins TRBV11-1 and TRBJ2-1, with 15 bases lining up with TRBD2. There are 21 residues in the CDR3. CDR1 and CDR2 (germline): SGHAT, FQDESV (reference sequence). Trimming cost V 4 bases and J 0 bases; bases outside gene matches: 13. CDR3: CASSSLPPGLAGGSSYNEQFF. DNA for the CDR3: TGTGCCAGCAGCTCCCTCCCGCCGGGACTAGCGGGAGGTAGCTCCTACAATGAGCAGTTCTTC.

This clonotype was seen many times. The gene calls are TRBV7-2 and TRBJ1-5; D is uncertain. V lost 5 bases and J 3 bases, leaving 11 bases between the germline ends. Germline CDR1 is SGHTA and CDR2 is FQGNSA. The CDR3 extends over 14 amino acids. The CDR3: CASSRGWDNQPQHF. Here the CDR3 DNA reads TGTGCCAGCAGCCGAGGCTGGGACAATCAGCCCCAGCATTTT.